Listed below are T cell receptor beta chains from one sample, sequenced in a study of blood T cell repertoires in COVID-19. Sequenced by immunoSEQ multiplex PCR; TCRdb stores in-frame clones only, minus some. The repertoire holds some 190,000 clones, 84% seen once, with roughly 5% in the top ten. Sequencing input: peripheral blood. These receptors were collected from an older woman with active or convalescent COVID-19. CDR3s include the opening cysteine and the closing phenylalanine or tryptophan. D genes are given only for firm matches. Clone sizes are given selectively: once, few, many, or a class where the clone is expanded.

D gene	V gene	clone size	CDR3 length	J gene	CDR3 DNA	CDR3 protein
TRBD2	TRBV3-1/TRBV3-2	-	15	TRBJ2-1	TGTGCCAGCAGCCAAGATGTAGCGGGAGGTCATGAGCAGTTCTTC	CASSQDVAGGHEQFF
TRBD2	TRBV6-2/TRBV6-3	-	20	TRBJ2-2	TGTGCCAGCAGTTACGACACCGGACTAGCGGGAGGGCCCGCGGCCGGGGAGCTGTTTTTT	CASSYDTGLAGGPAAGELFF
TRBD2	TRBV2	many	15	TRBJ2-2	TGTGCCAGCAGTGAGGAGCGGGAGGCCGGAGGGGAGCTGTTTTTT	CASSEEREAGGELFF
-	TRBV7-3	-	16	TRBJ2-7	TGTGCCAGCAGCTTACCTAGACCACTATTGTCCTACGAGCAGTACTTC	CASSLPRPLLSYEQYF
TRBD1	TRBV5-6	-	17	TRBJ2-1	TGTGCCAGCACCACATACTTCGGGACAGACTCCTACAATGAGCAGTTCTTC	CASTTYFGTDSYNEQFF
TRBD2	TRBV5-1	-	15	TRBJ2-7	TGCGCCAGCAGCTTGTGGGGGACTAGTGACTACGAGCAGTACTTC	CASSLWGTSDYEQYF
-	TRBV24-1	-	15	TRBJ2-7	TGTGCCACCAGTGACTCACGGAGACTCTCCTACGAGCAGTACTTC	CATSDSRRLSYEQYF
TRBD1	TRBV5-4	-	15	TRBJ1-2	TGTGCCAGCAGCTTGGGGGACAGGGCCCTATATGGCTACACCTTC	CASSLGDRALYGYTF
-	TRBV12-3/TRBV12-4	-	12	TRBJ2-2	TGTGCCAGCAGGGGGAGGACCGGGGAGCTGTTTTTT	CASRGRTGELFF
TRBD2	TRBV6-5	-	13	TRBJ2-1	TGTGCCAGCAGTTCGAGACTAGCCCCTGAGCAGTTCTTC	CASSSRLAPEQFF
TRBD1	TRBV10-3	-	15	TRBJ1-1	TGTGCCATCAGTCCCGGGACAGGGGTGAACACTGAAGCTTTCTTT	CAISPGTGVNTEAFF
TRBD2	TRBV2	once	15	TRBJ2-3	TGTGCCAGCAGCGAATCAGGACTAGACACAGATACGCAGTATTTT	CASSESGLDTDTQYF
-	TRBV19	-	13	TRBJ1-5	TGTGCCAGTAGTATGGCGGGCAATCAGCCCCAGCATTTT	CASSMAGNQPQHF
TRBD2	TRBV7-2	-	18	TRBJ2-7	TGTGCCAGCAGCTTAGGGGCGGGGGGATTTACCGCACTCTACGAGCAGTACTTC	CASSLGAGGFTALYEQYF
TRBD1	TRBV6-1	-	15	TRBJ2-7	TGTGCCAGCAGTGAATGGGGGACAGGCCCCTACGAGCAGTACTTC	CASSEWGTGPYEQYF
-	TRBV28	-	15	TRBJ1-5	TGTGCCAGCTCAAGCGGGTTGAGGCGCAATCAGCCCCAGCATTTT	CASSSGLRRNQPQHF
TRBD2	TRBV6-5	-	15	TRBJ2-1	TGTGCCAGCAGACCTAGCGGGAGAGGGAACAATGAGCAGTTCTTC	CASRPSGRGNNEQFF
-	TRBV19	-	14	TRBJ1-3	TGTGCCAGTAGTACGGGAGCGACCGGAAACACCATATATTTT	CASSTGATGNTIYF
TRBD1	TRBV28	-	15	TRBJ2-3	TGTGCCAGCAGACGCGTCGGGACAGGTACAGATACGCAGTATTTT	CASRRVGTGTDTQYF
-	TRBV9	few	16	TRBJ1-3	TGTGCCAGCAGCGTAGCTACAGGAGGGCCCGGAAACACCATATATTTT	CASSVATGGPGNTIYF
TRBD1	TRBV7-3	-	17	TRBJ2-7	TGTGCCAGCGGGGCCGGGACAGAGGCTCCTCACGGCTACGAGCAGTACTTC	CASGAGTEAPHGYEQYF
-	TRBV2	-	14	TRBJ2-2	TGTGCCAGCAGGGAGATAAAGAACACCGGGGAGCTGTTTTTT	CASREIKNTGELFF
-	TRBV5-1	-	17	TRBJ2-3	TGCGCCAGCAGTCTTAACGCCAGGGGCCCTAGCACAGATACGCAGTATTTT	CASSLNARGPSTDTQYF
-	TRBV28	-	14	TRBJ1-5	TGTGCCAGCAGTTTAAGCAGGAACAATCAGCCCCAGCATTTT	CASSLSRNNQPQHF
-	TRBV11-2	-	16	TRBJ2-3	TGTGCCAGCAGCTTGCGTCGTAGCGGTTACACAGATACGCAGTATTTT	CASSLRRSGYTDTQYF
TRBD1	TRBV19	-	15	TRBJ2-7	TGTGCCAGTAGTCCCAGGGGACAGGGTTTTCACGAGCAGTACTTC	CASSPRGQGFHEQYF
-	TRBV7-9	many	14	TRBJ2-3	TGTGCCAGCAGCTTCGTCCTAGTCACAGATACGCAGTATTTT	CASSFVLVTDTQYF
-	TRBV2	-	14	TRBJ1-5	TGTGCCAGCAGTGACAGGGGTGGCAATCAGCCCCAGCATTTT	CASSDRGGNQPQHF
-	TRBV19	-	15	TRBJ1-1	TGTGCCAGTAGTGCCCCCCAGGGGACCCTCAACCGGGCTTTCTTT	CASSAPQGTLNRAFF
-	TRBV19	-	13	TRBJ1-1	TGTGCCAGTAGTTCAGGTCAACGTTATGAAGCTTTCTTT	CASSSGQRYEAFF
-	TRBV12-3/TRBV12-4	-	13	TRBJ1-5	TGTGCCAGCAGTTTTCGGGGAAATCAGCCCCAGCATTTT	CASSFRGNQPQHF
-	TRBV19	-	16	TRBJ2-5	TGTGCCAGTAGTATCCACCAACAGGGTAGGCAAGAGACCCAGTACTTC	CASSIHQQGRQETQYF
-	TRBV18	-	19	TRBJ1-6	TGTGCCAGCTCACCACAACCGGTTCCGACAACAGGGTCAGGTTCACCCCTCCACTTT	CASSPQPVPTTGSGSPLHF
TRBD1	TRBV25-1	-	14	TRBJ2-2	TGTGCCAGCAGCGCACACAGGGGAACCGGGGAGCTGTTTTTT	CASSAHRGTGELFF
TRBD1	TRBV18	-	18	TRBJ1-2	TGTGCCAGCTCACCGGCCCCAGGACAGGGGGCTTGGAACTATGGCTACACCTTC	CASSPAPGQGAWNYGYTF
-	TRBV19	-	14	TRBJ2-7	TGTGCCAGTACAGAGAGACTAGGCTCCTACGAGCAGTACTTC	CASTERLGSYEQYF
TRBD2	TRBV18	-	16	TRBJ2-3	TGTGCCAGCTCACCAATCTTGCGGGAGGCGGGGGATACGCAGTATTTT	CASSPILREAGDTQYF